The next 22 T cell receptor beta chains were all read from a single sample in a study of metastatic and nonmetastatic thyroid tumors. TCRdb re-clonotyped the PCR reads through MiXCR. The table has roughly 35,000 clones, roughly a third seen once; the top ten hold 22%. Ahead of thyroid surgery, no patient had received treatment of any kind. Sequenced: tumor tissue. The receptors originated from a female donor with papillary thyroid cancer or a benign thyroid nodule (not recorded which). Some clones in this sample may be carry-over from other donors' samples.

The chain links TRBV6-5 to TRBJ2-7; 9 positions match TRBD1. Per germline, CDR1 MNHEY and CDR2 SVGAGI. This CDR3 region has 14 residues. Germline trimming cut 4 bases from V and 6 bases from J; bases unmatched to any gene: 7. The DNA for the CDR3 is TGTGCCAGCAGTTTCAAGGGACAGGGAGGCGAGCAGTACTTC. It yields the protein CASSFKGQGGEQYF.

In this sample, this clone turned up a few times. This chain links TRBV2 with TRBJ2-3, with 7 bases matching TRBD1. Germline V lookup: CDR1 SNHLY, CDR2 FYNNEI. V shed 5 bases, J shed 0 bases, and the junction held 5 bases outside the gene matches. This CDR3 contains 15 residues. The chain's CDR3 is CASSPGTASTDTQYF. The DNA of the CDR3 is TGTGCCAGCAGTCCCGGGACAGCTAGCACAGATACGCAGTATTTT.

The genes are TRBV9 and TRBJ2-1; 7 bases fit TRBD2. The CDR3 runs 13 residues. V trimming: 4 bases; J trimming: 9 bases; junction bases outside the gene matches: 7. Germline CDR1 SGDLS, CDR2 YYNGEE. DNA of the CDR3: TGTGCCAGCAGCCCTGGACTAGAGGGTGAGCAGTTCTTC. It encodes CASSPGLEGEQFF. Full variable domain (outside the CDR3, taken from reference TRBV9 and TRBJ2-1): DSGVTQTPKHLITATGQRVTLRCSPRSGDLSVYWYQQSLDQGLQFLIQYYNGEERAKGNILERFSAQQFPDLHSELNLSSLELGDSALYFCASSPGLEGEQFFGPGTRLTVL.

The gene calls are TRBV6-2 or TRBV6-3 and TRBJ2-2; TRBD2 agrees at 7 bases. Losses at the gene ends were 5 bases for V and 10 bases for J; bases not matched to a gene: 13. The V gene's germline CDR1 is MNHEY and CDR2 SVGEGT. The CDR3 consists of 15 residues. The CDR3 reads CASSGMQGGTSELFF. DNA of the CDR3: TGTGCCAGCAGTGGTATGCAGGGAGGGACCTCGGAGCTGTTTTTT.

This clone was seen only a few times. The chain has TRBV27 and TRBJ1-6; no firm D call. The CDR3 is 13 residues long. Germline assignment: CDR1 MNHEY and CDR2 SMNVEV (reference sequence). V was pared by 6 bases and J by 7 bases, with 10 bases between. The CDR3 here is CASRPLRNSPLHF. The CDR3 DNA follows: TGTGCCAGCAGACCCCTAAGGAATTCACCCCTCCACTTT.

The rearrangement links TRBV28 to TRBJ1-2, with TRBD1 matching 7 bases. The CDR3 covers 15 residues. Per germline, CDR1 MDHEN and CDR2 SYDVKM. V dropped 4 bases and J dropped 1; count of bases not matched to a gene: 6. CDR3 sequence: CASSYTGENNYGYTF. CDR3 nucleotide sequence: TGTGCCAGCAGTTACACAGGGGAGAATAACTATGGCTACACCTTC.

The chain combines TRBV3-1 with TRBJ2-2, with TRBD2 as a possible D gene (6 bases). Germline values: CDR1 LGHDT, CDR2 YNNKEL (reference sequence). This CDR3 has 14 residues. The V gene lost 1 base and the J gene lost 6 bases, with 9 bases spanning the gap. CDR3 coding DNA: TGTGCCAGCAGCCAAGTGGGGGGACCCGGGGAGCTGTTTTTT. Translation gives CASSQVGGPGELFF.

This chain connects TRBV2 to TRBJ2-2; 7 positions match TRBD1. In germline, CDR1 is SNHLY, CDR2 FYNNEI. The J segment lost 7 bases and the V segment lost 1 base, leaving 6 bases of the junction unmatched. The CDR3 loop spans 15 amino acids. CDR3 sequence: CASSEGTGLGGELFF. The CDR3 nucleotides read TGTGCCAGCAGTGAAGGGACAGGCCTAGGCGGGGAGCTGTTTTTT.

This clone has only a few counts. The CDR3 protein is CASSLGRGGYEQYF. CDR3 nucleotides: TGTGCCAGCAGCTTAGGCAGGGGAGGTTACGAGCAGTACTTC. This sequence joins TRBV11-2 and TRBJ2-7; tentatively, D is TRBD1 or TRBD2 (6 bases each). V gave up 1 base and J gave up 4 bases, with 11 bases separating them. Germline CDR1 reads SGHAT; CDR2 reads FQNNGV. The CDR3 spans 14 residues. The full variable domain, rest sourced from reference TRBV11-2 and TRBJ2-7, is EAGVAQSPRYKIIEKRQSVAFWCNPISGHATLYWYQQILGQGPKLLIQFQNNGVVDDSQLPKDRFSAERLKGVDSTLKIQPAKLEDSAVYLCASSLGRGGYEQYFGPGTRLTVT.

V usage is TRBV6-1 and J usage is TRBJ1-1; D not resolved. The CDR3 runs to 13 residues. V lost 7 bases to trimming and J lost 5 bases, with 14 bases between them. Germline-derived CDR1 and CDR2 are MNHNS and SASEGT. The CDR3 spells CASIPRGLTEAFF. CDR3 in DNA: TGTGCCAGCATTCCCAGAGGGCTGACTGAAGCTTTCTTT.

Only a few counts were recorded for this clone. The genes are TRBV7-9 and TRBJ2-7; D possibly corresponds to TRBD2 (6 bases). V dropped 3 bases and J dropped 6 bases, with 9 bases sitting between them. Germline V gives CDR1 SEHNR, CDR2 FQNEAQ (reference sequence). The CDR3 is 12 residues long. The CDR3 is CASSLGGGEQYF. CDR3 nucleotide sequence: TGTGCCAGCAGCTTGGGGGGAGGCGAGCAGTACTTC. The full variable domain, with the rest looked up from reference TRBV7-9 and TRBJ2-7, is DTGVSQNPRHKITKRGQNVTFRCDPISEHNRLYWYRQTLGQGPEFLTYFQNEAQLEKSRLLSDRFSAERPKGSFSTLEIQRTEQGDSAMYLCASSLGGGEQYFGPGTRLTVT.

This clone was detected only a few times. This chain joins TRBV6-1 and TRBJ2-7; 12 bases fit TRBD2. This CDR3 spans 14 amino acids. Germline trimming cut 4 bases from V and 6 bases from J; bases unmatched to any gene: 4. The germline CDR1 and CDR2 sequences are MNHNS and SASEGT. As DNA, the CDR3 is TGTGCCAGCAGTGGGACTAGCGGGACGTCCGAGCAGTACTTC. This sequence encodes CASSGTSGTSEQYF.

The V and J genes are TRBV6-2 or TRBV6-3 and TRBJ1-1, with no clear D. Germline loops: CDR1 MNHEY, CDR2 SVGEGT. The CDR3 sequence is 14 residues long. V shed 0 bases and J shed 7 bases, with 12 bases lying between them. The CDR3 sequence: CASSYSPDGDEAFF. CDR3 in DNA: TGTGCCAGCAGTTACTCTCCGGACGGCGATGAAGCTTTCTTT.

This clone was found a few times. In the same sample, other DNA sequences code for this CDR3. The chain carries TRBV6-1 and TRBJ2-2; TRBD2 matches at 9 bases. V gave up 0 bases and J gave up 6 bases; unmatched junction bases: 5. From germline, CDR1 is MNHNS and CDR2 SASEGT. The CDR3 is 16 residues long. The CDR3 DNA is TGTGCCAGCAGTGAAGCCCCTGGACTAGCGCCCGGGGAGCTGTTTTTT. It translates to CASSEAPGLAPGELFF.

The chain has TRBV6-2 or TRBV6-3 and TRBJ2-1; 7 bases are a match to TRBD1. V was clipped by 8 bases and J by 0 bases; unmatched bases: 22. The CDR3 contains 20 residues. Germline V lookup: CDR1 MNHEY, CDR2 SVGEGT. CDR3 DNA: TGTGCCAGCTCAAGGGGGCCGGGACAGCTTTACCTAAGCTCCTACAATGAGCAGTTCTTC. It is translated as CASSRGPGQLYLSSYNEQFF.

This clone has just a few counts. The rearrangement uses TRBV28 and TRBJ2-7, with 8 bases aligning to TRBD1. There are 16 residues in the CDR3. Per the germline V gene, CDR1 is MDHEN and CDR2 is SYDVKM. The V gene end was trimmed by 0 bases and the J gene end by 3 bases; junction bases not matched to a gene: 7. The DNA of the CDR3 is TGTGCCAGCAGTTTATGGCGGACAGGGTTAGGCTACGAGCAGTACTTC. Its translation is CASSLWRTGLGYEQYF.

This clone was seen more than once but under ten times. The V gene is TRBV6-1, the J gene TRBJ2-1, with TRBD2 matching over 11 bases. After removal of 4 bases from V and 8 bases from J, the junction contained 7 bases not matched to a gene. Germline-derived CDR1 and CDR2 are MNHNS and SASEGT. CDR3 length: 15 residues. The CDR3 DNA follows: TGTGCCAGCAGTGTAGCGGGAGGGCCTCTCGATGAGCAGTTCTTC. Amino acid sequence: CASSVAGGPLDEQFF.

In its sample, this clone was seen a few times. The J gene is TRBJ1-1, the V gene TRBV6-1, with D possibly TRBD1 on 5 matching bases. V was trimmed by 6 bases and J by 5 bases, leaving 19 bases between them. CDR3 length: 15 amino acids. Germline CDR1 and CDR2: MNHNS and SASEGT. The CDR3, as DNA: TGTGCCAGCAGGGACGAAAGCCTGGGGGAAACTGAAGCTTTCTTT. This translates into CASRDESLGETEAFF.

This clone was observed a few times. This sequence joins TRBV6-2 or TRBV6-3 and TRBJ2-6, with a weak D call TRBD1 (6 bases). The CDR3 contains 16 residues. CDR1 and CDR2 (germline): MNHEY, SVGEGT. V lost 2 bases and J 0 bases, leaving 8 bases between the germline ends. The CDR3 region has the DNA TGTGCCAGCAGTTACCCCAGGGGCTCTGGGGCCAACGTCCTGACTTTC. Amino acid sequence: CASSYPRGSGANVLTF.

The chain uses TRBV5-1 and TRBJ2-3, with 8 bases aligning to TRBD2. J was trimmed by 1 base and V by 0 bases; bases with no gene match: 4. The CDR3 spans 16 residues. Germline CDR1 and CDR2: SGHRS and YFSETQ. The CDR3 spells CASSLAGTSGTDTQYF. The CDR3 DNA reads TGCGCCAGCAGCTTGGCCGGGACTAGTGGCACAGATACGCAGTATTTT.

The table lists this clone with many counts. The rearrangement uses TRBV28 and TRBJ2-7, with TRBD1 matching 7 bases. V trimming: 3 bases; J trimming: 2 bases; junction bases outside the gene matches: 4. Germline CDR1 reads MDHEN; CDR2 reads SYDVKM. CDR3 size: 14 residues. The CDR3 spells CASSLYRGAYEQYF. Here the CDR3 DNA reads TGTGCCAGCAGTTTGTACAGGGGAGCCTACGAGCAGTACTTC.

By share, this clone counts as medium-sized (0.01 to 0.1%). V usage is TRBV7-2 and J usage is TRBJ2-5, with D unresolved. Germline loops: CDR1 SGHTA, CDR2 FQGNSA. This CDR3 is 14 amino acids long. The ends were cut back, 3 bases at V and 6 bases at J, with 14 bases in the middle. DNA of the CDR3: TGTGCCAGCAGCTTCATGTCGGATTTAAAGACCCAGTACTTC. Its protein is CASSFMSDLKTQYF.